The rows below give T cell receptor beta chains drawn from one sample of a study of CD8+ T cells in alopecia areata. Using immunoSEQ multiplex PCR, the repertoire was profiled, and TCRdb retains in-frame clones only, with some absent. Seen here are some 220,000 clones, more than 45% observed once, and the top ten hold about 1.4%. Sequencing used CD4+ T cells sorted from blood, obtained at week 4, from a patient treated with tofacitinib. Receptor source: a human donor with alopecia areata. The CDR3 runs from the conserved cysteine through the conserved F or W. The D gene is left open where the match is weak. Not every row has a clone size; where given, it reads once, few, many or a size class.

D gene | clone size | J gene | V gene | CDR3 protein | CDR3 DNA
. | . | TRBJ1-3 | TRBV30 | CAWSVSGGNTIYF | TGTGCCTGGAGTGTAAGCGGTGGAAACACCATATATTTT
. | . | TRBJ2-5 | TRBV9 | CASSQSTSGVGETQYF | TGTGCCAGCAGCCAATCAACATCAGGGGTGGGAGAGACCCAGTACTTC
. | few | TRBJ1-2 | TRBV2 | CASSSQGNYGYTF | TGTGCCAGCAGCAGCCAGGGGAACTATGGCTACACCTTC
. | . | TRBJ1-2 | TRBV5-1 | CASSLAPGLLAF | TGCGCCAGCAGCTTGGCCCCGGGCCTTTTGGCCTTC
. | . | TRBJ2-1 | TRBV30 | CAWSQKNEQFF | TGTGCCTGGAGTCAAAAAAATGAGCAGTTCTTC
. | few | TRBJ2-1 | TRBV2 | CASRTGSSYNEQFF | TGTGCCAGCAGAACAGGGAGCTCCTACAATGAGCAGTTCTTC
. | . | TRBJ2-6 | TRBV6-5 | CASSYSWNSGANVLTF | TGTGCCAGCAGTTACTCGTGGAACTCTGGGGCCAACGTCCTGACTTTC
. | few | TRBJ1-1 | TRBV7-2 | CAGQLLPNTEAFF | TGTGCCGGACAACTTTTACCGAACACTGAAGCTTTCTTT
. | . | TRBJ2-5 | TRBV27 | CASSPLAVQETQYF | TGTGCCAGCAGTCCCTTAGCGGTCCAAGAGACCCAGTACTTC
. | . | TRBJ2-5 | TRBV7-6 | CASRPGGQETQYF | TGTGCCAGCAGGCCCGGGGGCCAAGAGACCCAGTACTTC
. | . | TRBJ1-1 | TRBV30 | CAWSVDMNTEAFF | TGTGCCTGGAGCGTCGATATGAACACTGAAGCTTTCTTT
. | . | TRBJ1-1 | TRBV25-1 | CASSDTGVAFF | TGTGCCAGCAGTGACACGGGGGTGGCTTTCTTT
. | . | TRBJ2-5 | TRBV10-3 | CAISESETQYF | TGTGCCATCAGTGAGTCAGAGACCCAGTACTTC
. | . | TRBJ1-2 | TRBV9 | CASSVGEQIYGYTF | TGTGCCAGCAGCGTAGGGGAACAGATCTATGGCTACACCTTC